The sequence of this T cell receptor (beta chain) was determined in a study of blood T cell repertoires in COVID-19. CDR1 LGHDT and CDR2 YNNKEL come from the germline V gene (reference sequence). The CDR3 covers 18 residues. The J segment lost 8 bases and the V segment lost 1 base, leaving 11 bases of the junction unmatched. Some clones are missing from TCRdb's copy, which holds only in-frame ones; the method was immunoSEQ multiplex PCR. The data contain about 110,000 clones, around 81% of them singletons. The sample was peripheral blood. The clonotype was recovered from a woman in her 70s with acute or convalescent COVID-19. The chain has TRBV3-1 (or the pseudogene TRBV3-2) and TRBJ2-1, with 13 bases lining up with TRBD2. Here the CDR3 reads CASSQAIRTSGRRDEQFF. In nucleotides, the CDR3 is TGTGCCAGCAGCCAAGCCATCCGGACTAGCGGGAGAAGGGATGAGCAGTTCTTC.